The source of this T cell receptor beta chain is a study of blood T cells in healthy people across ages. The use of a sample-barcoded 5' primer and a J-beta primer mix characterized a second PCR of about 7 to 12 cycles. TCRdb analysed the 5' RACE reads with MiXCR anew, one entry per CDR3 protein. Of roughly 680,000 distinct CDR3 sequences in the sample, under 25% are singletons; the top ten hold under 4%. This CDR3 has 11 residues. The germline V gene encodes CDR1 DFQATT and CDR2 SNEGSKA (reference sequence). Between the trimmed V and J ends, which lost 6 bases and 4 bases, there was a span of 7 bases.

The chain joins TRBV20-1 to TRBJ2-1, with D possibly matching TRBD1 (6 bases). The sequenced material came from blood. The receptor was derived from a man in his 70s in good health. In nucleotides, the CDR3 is TGCAGTGCCGGACAGTACAATGAGCAGTTCTTC. Its translation is CSAGQYNEQFF.